A selection of T cell receptor beta chains follows, all from one sample in a study of T cell repertoires in cytomegalovirus infection. TCRdb re-derived calls from the reads in MiXCR, one entry per CDR3 protein. This table has around 180,000 distinct CDR3 sequences, approximately 19% appearing once. Specimen: PBMCs. The receptors originated from a human donor in good health (CMV status not recorded). Some clones in this sample may be carry-over from other donors' samples. Both conserved end residues are part of each CDR3. Fields, in order: CDR3 length, V gene, CDR3 protein.

14,TRBV11-2,CASSLGSGTYEQYF
13,TRBV28,CASSLGGWEKLFF
14,TRBV20-1,CSALADRGNSPLHF
13,TRBV20-1,CSAHGTGNEKLFF
14,TRBV19,CASRVRQGYDTQYF
15,TRBV4-2,CASSQDAVMNTEAFF
13,TRBV5-4,CASSLEGPAEQFF
15,TRBV28,CASSFDGSYNSPLHF
19,TRBV19,CASSILWTWAYSGANVLTF
15,TRBV11-3,CASRISGTRIGTQYF
15,TRBV12-3/TRBV12-4,CASSLRQGGSEKLFF
16,TRBV2,CASGELAGGFNQPQHF
15,TRBV25-1,CASSADGPNTGELFF
13,TRBV6-1,CASSYLGRAEQFF
16,TRBV10-3,CAISLWEGQGVFGYTF
14,TRBV19,CASSMTQLNTEAFF
16,TRBV6-8,CASRRGLAGGLPEQFF
17,TRBV14,CASSQKERGRGNTEAFF
14,TRBV30,CAWSHQGANQPQHF
16,TRBV18,CASSPSGSSSYNEQFF
14,TRBV5-4,CGSSLDTMNTEAFF
16,TRBV7-2,CASSFSTGHSGNTIYF
16,TRBV7-2,CASSLDRGRFAGELFF
13,TRBV19,CASQGAGANVLTF
13,TRBV5-6,CASSLIRLETQYF
12,TRBV19,CATSGMGETQYF
14,TRBV28,CASRSGQAYNEQFF
14,TRBV24-1,CATSDVGGLDIQYF
16,TRBV5-6,CASSLVRGQGDTEAFF
16,TRBV6-1,CASRPAQVRTYNEQFF
16,TRBV6-1,CASSLGGLLVNEKLFF
17,TRBV6-2/TRBV6-3,CASSPGLAGGDYNEQFF
18,TRBV7-9,CASSLLRMGPRKSYEQYF
15,TRBV6-2/TRBV6-3,CASRSRGSLNQPQHF
15,TRBV4-3,CASSQLGRPGYGYTF
12,TRBV3-1,CASSPLRGEQFF
13,TRBV6-8,CATRDRGSNTQYF
15,TRBV7-8,CASSLGVSGANVLTF
13,TRBV7-9,CASSLLADNEQFF
15,TRBV10-3,CAISGGTSHSYEQYF
15,TRBV7-2,CASSLGGQGSYGYTF
16,TRBV28,CASSRLTSGGTDTQYF
15,TRBV28,CASSPPGQGITQAFF